Below, 27 T cell receptor beta chains from the same sample are listed, as sequenced in a study of blood T cell repertoires in COVID-19. Repertoires were generated with immunoSEQ multiplex PCR, while TCRdb's copy carries only in-frame clones and drops some. The sample gives some 250,000 clones, around 84% of which show up once; roughly 3.4% is in the top ten. Sequenced material: peripheral blood. The receptors shown here come from a woman younger than 35 with acute or convalescent COVID-19.

The chain carries TRBV7-2 and TRBJ2-1; 9 bases match TRBD2. CDR3 length: 14 residues. The J segment lost 6 bases and the V segment lost 5 bases, leaving 5 bases of the junction unmatched. Germline CDR1 and CDR2: SGHTA and FQGNSA. The CDR3 region is CASSPLAGSNEQFF. CDR3 in DNA: TGTGCCAGCAGCCCCCTAGCGGGAAGCAATGAGCAGTTCTTC.

This chain connects TRBV2 to TRBJ2-7, with D perhaps TRBD1 (6 bases). Per germline, CDR1 SNHLY and CDR2 FYNNEI. Trimming shortened V by 7 bases and J by 5 bases, and 12 bases separated the two germline ends. The CDR3 totals 12 residues. Here the CDR3 DNA reads TGTGCCAGCATCAGGCCAGGGGACGAGCAGTACTTC. It yields the protein CASIRPGDEQYF.

This chain connects TRBV6-4 to TRBJ2-4; no clear D gene. There are 14 residues in the CDR3. In germline, CDR1 is MRHNA, CDR2 SNTAGT. The V gene lost 7 bases and the J gene lost 1 base, with 11 bases spanning the gap. The CDR3 region has the DNA TGTGCCAGCATATATTGGCAGGCCAAAAACATTCAGTACTTC. Residues: CASIYWQAKNIQYF.

CDR3 sequence (DNA): TGTGCCAGTAGTATAGCGAGGGCAGGCTCCTACGAGCAGTACTTC. Translation gives CASSIARAGSYEQYF. V gene TRBV19 combines with J gene TRBJ2-7; D possibly corresponds to TRBD2 (5 bases). This CDR3 spans 15 amino acids. V lost 1 base, J lost 0 bases, and 10 bases lay in between. Looked up from germline, CDR1 is LNHDA and CDR2 is SQIVND (reference sequence).

This sequence joins TRBV6-5 and TRBJ2-7, with 7 nucleotides matching TRBD2. This CDR3 is built from 16 residues. Germline-derived CDR1 and CDR2 are MNHEY and SVGAGI. Germline trimming cut 0 bases from V and 6 bases from J; bases unmatched to any gene: 11. The CDR3 DNA follows: TGTGCCAGCAGTTACTCGGCTAGCGGTATTATACGCGAGCAGTACTTC. It codes for CASSYSASGIIREQYF.

This sequence joins TRBV30 and TRBJ1-2; a possible D gene is TRBD1 (6 bases). CDR3 length equals 14 residues. The V end lost 0 bases, the J end lost 0 bases, and 8 bases lay between the germline ends. The germline V gene has CDR1 GTSNPN and CDR2 SVGIG (reference sequence). The CDR3 reads CAWSVTGTNYGYTF. In DNA form, the CDR3 reads TGTGCCTGGAGTGTAACAGGGACTAACTATGGCTACACCTTC. Combining the CDR3 with reference TRBV30 and TRBJ1-2 gives the whole variable domain SQTIHQWPATLVQPVGSPLSLECTVEGTSNPNLYWYRQAAGRGLQLLFYSVGIGQISSEVPQNLSASRPQDRQFILSSKKLLLSDSGFYLCAWSVTGTNYGYTFGSGTRLTVV.

The rearrangement links TRBV11-2 to TRBJ1-1, with 8 bases lining up with TRBD1. Germline CDR1 is SGHAT and CDR2 is FQNNGV. CDR3 length: 14 amino acids. The V gene end was trimmed by 5 bases and the J gene end by 5 bases; junction bases not matched to a gene: 7. The DNA of the CDR3 is TGTGCCAGCAGCCCGATGGACAGGGTTACTGAAGCTTTCTTT. This encodes CASSPMDRVTEAFF.

In nucleotides, the CDR3 is TGTGCCAGCAAGGCAGGGGTAGTCGACGAGCAGTACTTC. Protein sequence: CASKAGVVDEQYF. The rearrangement uses TRBV28 and TRBJ2-7; a weak D match, TRBD1 (6 bases). V was clipped by 7 bases and J by 5 bases, with 15 bases between them. Looked up from germline, CDR1 is MDHEN and CDR2 is SYDVKM. The CDR3 loop spans 13 amino acids.

This chain connects TRBV4-2 to TRBJ2-5, with a tentative D call TRBD2 (5 bases). Germline loops: CDR1 LGHNA, CDR2 YNFKEQ. The CDR3 is made up of 15 amino acids. V lost 1 base, J lost 4 bases, and 13 bases lay in between. The CDR3 sequence is CASSQGLGRVETQYF. The CDR3 nucleotides read TGTGCCAGCAGCCAAGGTTTAGGGCGGGTAGAGACCCAGTACTTC.

The V and J genes are TRBV19 and TRBJ1-1; D not certain. Germline lookup yields CDR1 LNHDA and CDR2 SQIVND (reference sequence). With 6 bases removed from V and 0 bases from J, the gap between germline ends came to 17 bases. The CDR3 runs 16 residues. The CDR3 DNA reads as TGTGCCAGTAGCCTCGCGGGGTACGGGGTGAACACTGAAGCTTTCTTT. Protein product: CASSLAGYGVNTEAFF.

This rearrangement joins TRBV6-2 or TRBV6-3 to TRBJ1-1; maybe TRBD1 (5 bases). V was clipped by 2 bases and J by 0 bases, with 13 bases between them. The length of the CDR3 is 16 residues. CDR1 and CDR2 (germline): MNHEY, SVGEGT. The CDR3 DNA follows: TGTGCCAGCAGTTACACCCAGACAGCCATGAACACTGAAGCTTTCTTT. This gives the protein CASSYTQTAMNTEAFF.

This sequence joins TRBV29-1 and TRBJ1-3; TRBD1 agrees at 8 bases. The CDR3 extends over 14 amino acids. The V gene's germline CDR1 is SQVTM and CDR2 ANQGSEA. Trimming took 5 bases from V and 0 from J; bases not matched to a gene: 3. The CDR3 sequence is CSVWTGTSGNTIYF. The CDR3 DNA is TGCAGCGTTTGGACAGGGACCTCTGGAAACACCATATATTTT.

The chain carries TRBV19 and TRBJ2-1; tentative D call: TRBD1 (6 bases). From germline, CDR1 is LNHDA and CDR2 SQIVND (reference sequence). Trimming left V 4 bases short and J 5 bases short, with 18 bases between. The CDR3 runs 16 residues. The CDR3 reads CASSSGGRVVHNEQFF. DNA of the CDR3: TGTGCCAGTAGTAGTGGGGGCAGGGTTGTCCACAATGAGCAGTTCTTC.

The chain couples TRBV12-3 or TRBV12-4 to TRBJ1-2, with 9 bases that match TRBD1. V shed 8 bases and J 5 bases; nucleotides not matched to a gene: 6. This CDR3 region has 13 residues. The CDR3, as DNA: TGTGCCAGCGGGACAGGGCCGGGATATGGCTACACCTTC. Translating gives CASGTGPGYGYTF.

The chain has TRBV10-3 and TRBJ2-1; D is unresolved. The germline V and J ends were trimmed by 6 bases and 4 bases, with 4 bases remaining between them. The CDR3 runs 11 residues. Germline V lookup: CDR1 ENHRY, CDR2 SYGVKD. The CDR3 sequence: CAIRTYNEQFF. Written as DNA, the CDR3 is TGTGCCATCAGAACTTACAATGAGCAGTTCTTC.

The V and J genes are TRBV4-1 and TRBJ1-1; D uncertain. The CDR3 totals 17 residues. Trimming took 7 bases from V and 1 from J, leaving 22 bases between them. Germline CDR1 and CDR2: MGHRA and YSYEKL. CDR3 bases: TGCGCCAGCAACCCGAGTGGTGTGTTCGAGTGGAACACTGAAGCTTTCTTT. Translating it yields CASNPSGVFEWNTEAFF.

The genes are TRBV6-2 or TRBV6-3 and TRBJ2-5, with a tentative D call TRBD1 (5 bases). Trimming removed 0 bases from V and 4 bases from J, with 9 bases in between. Germline assignment: CDR1 MNHEY and CDR2 SVGEGT. The CDR3 runs 14 residues. This chain's CDR3 is CASSYSSQGETQYF. The CDR3 DNA is TGTGCCAGCAGTTACTCTTCGCAGGGAGAGACCCAGTACTTC.

The chain combines TRBV28 with TRBJ2-7; TRBD1 aligns across 9 bases. Looked up from germline, CDR1 is MDHEN and CDR2 is SYDVKM. This CDR3 has 14 amino acids. The J segment lost 3 bases and the V segment lost 2 bases, leaving 2 bases of the junction unmatched. CDR3: CASSLVGQGYEQYF. The CDR3 DNA sequence: TGTGCCAGCAGTTTAGTGGGACAGGGCTACGAGCAGTACTTC.

V gene TRBV9 combines with J gene TRBJ2-7; D gene unclear. The length of the CDR3 is 16 residues. Trimming took 3 bases from V and 3 from J, leaving 19 bases between them. CDR1 SGDLS and CDR2 YYNGEE come from the germline V gene. DNA for the CDR3: TGTGCCAGCAGCGCGTATTCCCATACACCTCACTACGAGCAGTACTTC. Translated, it gives CASSAYSHTPHYEQYF.

The chain uses TRBV3-1 (or the pseudogene TRBV3-2) and TRBJ1-2, with 7 bases matching TRBD1. V lost 8 bases to trimming and J lost 3 bases; unmatched junction nucleotides: 6. The CDR3 totals 13 residues. Germline CDR1 and CDR2: LGHDT and YNNKEL (reference sequence). CDR3 DNA sequence: TGTGCCAGCCGAGGGGGCCGGGACTATGGCTACACCTTC. Amino acids: CASRGGRDYGYTF.

In its sample, this clone was seen once. This rearrangement joins TRBV28 to TRBJ1-6; TRBD1 agrees at 7 bases. The CDR3 contains 17 residues. The germline V gene encodes CDR1 MDHEN and CDR2 SYDVKM. Trimming removed 10 bases from V and 0 bases from J; junction bases left unmatched: 12. The CDR3 DNA reads as TGTGCCACCACTCCCGGGACAGCAAGCTCCTATAATTCACCCCTCCACTTT. It encodes CATTPGTASSYNSPLHF.

This chain joins TRBV7-9 and TRBJ1-2; TRBD1 might be the D (6 bases). V shed 1 base and J shed 7 bases, with 19 bases lying between them. This CDR3 spans 16 amino acids. Germline V gives CDR1 SEHNR, CDR2 FQNEAQ (reference sequence). The CDR3 DNA is TGTGCCAGCAGCTTAGGGCAGGGGACGGAGGTACTTGGCTACACCTTC. Amino acids: CASSLGQGTEVLGYTF.

This clone appeared a few times. J is TRBJ1-2 and V is TRBV9; TRBD1 is a possible D gene (6 bases). This CDR3 region has 15 residues. The germline V gene has CDR1 SGDLS and CDR2 YYNGEE. V was cut by 4 bases and J by 11 bases, with 24 bases left in between. The CDR3 nucleotides read TGTGCCAGCAGCCCTCCCGGGACACCTCCCGTGAGTTACACCTTC. Residues: CASSPPGTPPVSYTF.

This clone appeared a few times. This sequence joins TRBV7-2 and TRBJ2-3; TRBD1 matches at 7 bases. This CDR3 region has 13 residues. In germline, CDR1 is SGHTA, CDR2 FQGNSA. Trimming at V came to 5 bases and at J to 6 bases, leaving 5 bases not matched to a gene. CDR3 coding DNA: TGTGCCAGCAGCCTAAACAGGGGCGATACGCAGTATTTT. This codes for CASSLNRGDTQYF.

This chain connects TRBV11-2 to TRBJ2-3; D possibly corresponds to TRBD1 (7 bases). The CDR3 extends over 18 amino acids. CDR1 and CDR2 from the germline V gene are SGHAT and FQNNGV. V lost 6 bases and J 2 bases, leaving 24 bases between the germline ends. The CDR3 here is CASRGGGIPTLHTDTQYF. The CDR3 DNA follows: TGTGCCAGCAGAGGGGGCGGGATCCCGACTCTTCACACAGATACGCAGTATTTT.

The genes are TRBV7-6 and TRBJ2-2; maybe TRBD2 (5 bases). This CDR3 contains 16 residues. Germline lookup yields CDR1 SGHVS and CDR2 FNYEAQ. Trimming took off 1 base at V and 7 bases at J, with 16 bases between the two ends. The CDR3 coding sequence is TGTGCCAGCAGCTTAGTTTCCCGTTGGGAGATCGGGGAGCTGTTTTTT. This sequence encodes CASSLVSRWEIGELFF.

The genes are TRBV6-2 or TRBV6-3 and TRBJ2-3; D is perhaps TRBD1 (6 bases). Germline CDR1 reads MNHEY; CDR2 reads SVGEGT. The CDR3 has 17 amino acids. Trimming cost V 2 bases and J 2 bases, with 17 bases left between them. In DNA form, the CDR3 reads TGTGCCAGCAGTTACCTACCCGGGACACGGATCACAGATACGCAGTATTTT. Protein sequence: CASSYLPGTRITDTQYF.